This T cell receptor beta chain was retrieved from a study of early T cells in non-severe SARS-CoV-2 infection. This clonotype appeared many times. TCRdb independently ran MiXCR on the 5' RACE reads; one entry per CDR3 protein. The sample consists of around 37,000 distinct CDR3 sequences, roughly 9.3% of them appearing once. CDR1 and CDR2 (germline): DFQATT, SNEGSKA (reference sequence). V shed 5 bases, J shed 3 bases, and the junction held 10 bases outside the gene matches. The CDR3 spans 15 residues. V usage is TRBV20-1 and J usage is TRBJ2-7, with 10 bases matching TRBD2. The sequence was collected from an adult who was a healthcare worker with PCR-confirmed SARS-CoV-2 infection or an uninfected control (not recorded which). The specimen sequenced was whole blood. CDR3 coding DNA: TGCAGTGCTCCCTCTCCTAGCGGGGGCAACTACGAGCAGTACTTC. Translating gives CSAPSPSGGNYEQYF.